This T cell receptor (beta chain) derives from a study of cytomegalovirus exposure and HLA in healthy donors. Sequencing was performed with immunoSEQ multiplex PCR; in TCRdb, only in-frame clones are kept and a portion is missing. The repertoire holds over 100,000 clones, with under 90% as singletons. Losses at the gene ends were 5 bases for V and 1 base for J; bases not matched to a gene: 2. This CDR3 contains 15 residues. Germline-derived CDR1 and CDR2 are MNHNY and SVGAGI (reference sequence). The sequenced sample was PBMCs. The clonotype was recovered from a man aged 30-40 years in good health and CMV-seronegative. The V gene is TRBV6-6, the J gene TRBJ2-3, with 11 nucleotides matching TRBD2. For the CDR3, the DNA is TGTGCCAGCAGTGTGACTAGCGGGGGCACAGATACGCAGTATTTT. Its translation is CASSVTSGGTDTQYF.